This T cell receptor (beta chain) was recorded in a study of graft-versus-host responses after intestinal transplantation. Study-wide background: Grafts were multivisceral, liver-intestinal, or isolated intestinal. Broader study findings: GvH clones were found in recipient marrow; some appeared first in ileum or blood. Early HvG declines after transplant were associated with peak circulating GvH clone levels.

The method was immunoSEQ multiplex PCR; TCRdb's version includes in-frame clones alone and lacks a portion of them. The sample contains about 94,000 clones, about 91% of which appear only once. CDR3 length: 16 residues. Trimming left V 3 bases short and J 6 bases short, with 20 bases between. The germline gives CDR1 MNHEY, CDR2 SMNVEV (reference sequence). On this clone itself: Its antigen is currently unknown.

The chain links TRBV27 to TRBJ1-2; D gene uncertain. The sample here was unstimulated CD8+ T cells sorted from spleen or lymph node cells, taken before intestinal transplant. This sequence originates from a human donor who received an intestinal transplant. The CDR3 DNA sequence: TGTGCCAGCAGTTTTCAGTCATCGGGAGGGATGGATGGCTACACCTTC. It codes for CASSFQSSGGMDGYTF.